The source of this TCR beta chain is a study of OX40 agonist ivuxolimab in advanced cancers. This CDR3 has 13 amino acids. Germline V gene sequence: CDR1 MGHDK, CDR2 SYGVNS. V was cut by 7 bases and J by 3 bases, with 9 bases left in between. The table came from immunoSEQ multiplex PCR; TCRdb's copy has only in-frame clones and leaves some out. The sample includes tens of thousands of clones, 84% seen only once; the top ten take around 0.8%. This sample comprised CD4+ or CD8+ T cells sorted from blood, obtained in a trial of the OX40 agonist ivuxolimab. The genes are TRBV25-1 and TRBJ1-4, with a possible D match to TRBD1 (6 bases). The clonotype originates from an adult with an advanced solid tumor such as melanoma, head and neck, liver or kidney cancer. CDR3 in amino acids: CASMDRANEKLFF. CDR3 DNA: TGTGCCAGCATGGACAGAGCTAATGAAAAACTGTTTTTT.